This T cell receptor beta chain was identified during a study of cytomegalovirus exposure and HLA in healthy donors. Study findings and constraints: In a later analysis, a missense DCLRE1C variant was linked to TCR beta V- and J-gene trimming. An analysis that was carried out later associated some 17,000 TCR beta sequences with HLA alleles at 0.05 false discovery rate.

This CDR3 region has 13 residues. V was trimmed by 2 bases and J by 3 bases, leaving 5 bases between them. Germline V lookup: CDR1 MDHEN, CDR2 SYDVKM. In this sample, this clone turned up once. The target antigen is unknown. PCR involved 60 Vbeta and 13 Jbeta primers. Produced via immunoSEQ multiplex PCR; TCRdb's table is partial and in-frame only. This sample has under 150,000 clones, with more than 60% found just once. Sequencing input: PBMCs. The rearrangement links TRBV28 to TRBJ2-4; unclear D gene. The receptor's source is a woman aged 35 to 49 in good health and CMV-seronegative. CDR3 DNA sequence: TGTGCCAGCAGTTTAATAGACAAAAACATTCAGTACTTC. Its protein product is CASSLIDKNIQYF.